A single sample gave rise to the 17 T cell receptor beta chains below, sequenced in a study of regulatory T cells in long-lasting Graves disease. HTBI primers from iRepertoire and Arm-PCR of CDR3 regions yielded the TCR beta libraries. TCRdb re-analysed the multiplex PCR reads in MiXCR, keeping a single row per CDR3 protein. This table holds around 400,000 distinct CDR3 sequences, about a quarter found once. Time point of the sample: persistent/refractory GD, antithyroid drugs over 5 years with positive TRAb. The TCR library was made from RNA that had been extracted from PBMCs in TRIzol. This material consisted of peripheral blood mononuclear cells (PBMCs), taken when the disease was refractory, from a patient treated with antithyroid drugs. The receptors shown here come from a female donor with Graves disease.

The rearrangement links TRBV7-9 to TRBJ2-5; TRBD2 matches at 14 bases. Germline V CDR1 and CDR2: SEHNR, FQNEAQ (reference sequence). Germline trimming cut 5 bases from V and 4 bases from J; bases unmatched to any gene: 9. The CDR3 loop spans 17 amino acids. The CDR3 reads CASSRPGTSGRGETQYF. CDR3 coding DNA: TGTGCCAGCAGCCGACCCGGGACTAGCGGGAGAGGAGAGACCCAGTACTTC.

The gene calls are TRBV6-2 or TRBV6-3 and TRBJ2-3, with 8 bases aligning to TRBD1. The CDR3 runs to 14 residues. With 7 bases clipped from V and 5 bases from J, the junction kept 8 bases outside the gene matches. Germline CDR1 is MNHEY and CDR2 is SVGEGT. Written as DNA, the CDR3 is TGTGCCAGCACGCCCAGGGGGACAGGAGATACGCAGTATTTT. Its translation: CASTPRGTGDTQYF.

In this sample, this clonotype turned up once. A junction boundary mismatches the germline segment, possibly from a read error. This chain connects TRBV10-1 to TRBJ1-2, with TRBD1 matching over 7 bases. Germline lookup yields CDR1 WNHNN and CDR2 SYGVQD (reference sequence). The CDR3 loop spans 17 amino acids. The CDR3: CANSESALGTVLYGYTF. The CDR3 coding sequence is TGCGCCAACAGTGAGTCGGCCCTCGGGACAGTTCTGTATGGCTACACCTTC.

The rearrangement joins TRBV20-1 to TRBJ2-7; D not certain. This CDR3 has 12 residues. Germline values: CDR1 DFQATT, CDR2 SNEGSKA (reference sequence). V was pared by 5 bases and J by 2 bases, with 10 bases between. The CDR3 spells CSAVDGTYEQYF. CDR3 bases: TGCAGTGCTGTCGACGGAACCTACGAGCAGTACTTC.

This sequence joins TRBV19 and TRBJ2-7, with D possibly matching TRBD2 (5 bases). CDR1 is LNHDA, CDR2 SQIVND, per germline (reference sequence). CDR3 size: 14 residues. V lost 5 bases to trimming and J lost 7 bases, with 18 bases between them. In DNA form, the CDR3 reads TGTGCCAGTAGTCCGCAGGCCGGAACGGGGGAGCAGTACTTC. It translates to CASSPQAGTGEQYF.

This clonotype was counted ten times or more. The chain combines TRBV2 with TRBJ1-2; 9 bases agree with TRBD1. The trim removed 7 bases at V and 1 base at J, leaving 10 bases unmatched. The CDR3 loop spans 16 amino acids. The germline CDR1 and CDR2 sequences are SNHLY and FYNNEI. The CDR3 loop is CASKSARGQGNYGYTF. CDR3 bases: TGTGCCAGCAAATCGGCCCGGGGACAGGGTAACTATGGCTACACCTTC.

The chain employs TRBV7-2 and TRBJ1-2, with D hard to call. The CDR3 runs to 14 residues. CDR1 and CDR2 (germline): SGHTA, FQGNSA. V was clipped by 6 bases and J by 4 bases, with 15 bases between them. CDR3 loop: CASSPRFQLYGYTF. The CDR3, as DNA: TGTGCCAGCAGTCCCCGCTTTCAACTCTATGGCTACACCTTC. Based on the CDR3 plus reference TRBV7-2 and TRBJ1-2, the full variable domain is GAGVSQSPSNKVTEKGKDVELRCDPISGHTALYWYRQSLGQGLEFLIYFQGNSAPDKSGLPSDRFSAERTGGSVSTLTIQRTQQEDSAVYLCASSPRFQLYGYTFGSGTRLTVV.

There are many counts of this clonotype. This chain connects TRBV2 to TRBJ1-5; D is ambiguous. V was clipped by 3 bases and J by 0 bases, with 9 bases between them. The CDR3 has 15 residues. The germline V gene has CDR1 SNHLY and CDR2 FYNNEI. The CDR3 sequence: CASSENDGSNQPQHF. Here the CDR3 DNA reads TGTGCCAGCAGTGAGAACGACGGTAGCAATCAGCCCCAGCATTTT.

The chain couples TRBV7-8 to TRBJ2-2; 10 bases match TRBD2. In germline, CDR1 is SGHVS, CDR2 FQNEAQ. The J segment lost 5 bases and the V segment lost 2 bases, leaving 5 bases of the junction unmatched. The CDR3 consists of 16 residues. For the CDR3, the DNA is TGTGCCAGCAGCTTACTAGCGGGAGTTCGGACCGGGGAGCTGTTTTTT. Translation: CASSLLAGVRTGELFF. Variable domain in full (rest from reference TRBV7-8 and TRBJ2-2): GAGVSQSPRYKVAKRGQDVALRCDPISGHVSLFWYQQALGQGPEFLTYFQNEAQLDKSGLPSDRFFAERPEGSVSTLKIQRTQQEDSAVYLCASSLLAGVRTGELFFGEGSRLTVL.

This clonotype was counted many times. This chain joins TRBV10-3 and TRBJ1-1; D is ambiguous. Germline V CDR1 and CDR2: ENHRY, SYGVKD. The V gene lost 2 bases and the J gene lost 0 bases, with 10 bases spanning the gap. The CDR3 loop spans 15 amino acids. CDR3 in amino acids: CAISERSVMNTEAFF. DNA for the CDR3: TGTGCCATCAGTGAGCGGTCAGTCATGAACACTGAAGCTTTCTTT.

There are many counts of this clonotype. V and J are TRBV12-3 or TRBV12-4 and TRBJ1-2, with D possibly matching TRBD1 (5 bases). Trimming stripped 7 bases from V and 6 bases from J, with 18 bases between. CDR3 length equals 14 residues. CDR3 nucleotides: TGTGCCAGCAACCCATCCAGGGTACTCAATGGCTACACCTTC. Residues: CASNPSRVLNGYTF.

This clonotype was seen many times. CDR3 coding DNA: TGTGCCAGCAGTTTACGCACCCAGGGTAACGAAAATCAGCCCCAGCATTTT. It is translated as CASSLRTQGNENQPQHF. The genes are TRBV28 and TRBJ1-5; D is possibly TRBD1 (5 bases). The CDR3 is 17 residues long. Germline V CDR1 and CDR2: MDHEN, SYDVKM. V lost 2 bases to trimming and J lost 4 bases, with 18 bases between them.

The chain's CDR3 is CASSPRQTMNTEAFF. The CDR3 DNA reads as TGTGCCAGCAGCCCAAGACAGACGATGAACACTGAAGCTTTCTTT. The chain carries TRBV4-2 and TRBJ1-1; D perhaps matches TRBD1 (5 bases). Per the germline V gene, CDR1 is LGHNA and CDR2 is YNFKEQ. Between the trimmed V and J ends, which lost 4 bases and 0 bases, there was a span of 12 bases. This CDR3 spans 15 amino acids.

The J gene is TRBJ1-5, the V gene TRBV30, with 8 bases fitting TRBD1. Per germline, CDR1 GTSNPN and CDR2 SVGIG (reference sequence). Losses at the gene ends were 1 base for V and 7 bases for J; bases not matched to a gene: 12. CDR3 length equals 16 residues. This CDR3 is CAWSGDTGGRGQPQHF. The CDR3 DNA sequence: TGTGCCTGGAGTGGGGACACAGGGGGACGTGGCCAGCCCCAGCATTTT.

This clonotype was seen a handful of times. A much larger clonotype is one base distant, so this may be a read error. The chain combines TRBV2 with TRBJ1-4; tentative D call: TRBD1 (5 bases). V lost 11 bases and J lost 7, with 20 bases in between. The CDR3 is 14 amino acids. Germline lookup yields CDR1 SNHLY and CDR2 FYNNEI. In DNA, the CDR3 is TGTGCCGGCGGTGACAGTGGGAGGGCTGAAAAACTGTTTTTT. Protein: CAGGDSGRAEKLFF.

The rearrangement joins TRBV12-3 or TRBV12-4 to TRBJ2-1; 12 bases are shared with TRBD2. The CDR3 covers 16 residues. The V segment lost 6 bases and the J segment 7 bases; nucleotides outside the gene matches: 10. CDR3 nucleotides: TGTGCCAGCAGCTCATCCGGGACTAGCGGGCGTAATGAGCAGTTCTTC. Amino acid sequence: CASSSSGTSGRNEQFF.

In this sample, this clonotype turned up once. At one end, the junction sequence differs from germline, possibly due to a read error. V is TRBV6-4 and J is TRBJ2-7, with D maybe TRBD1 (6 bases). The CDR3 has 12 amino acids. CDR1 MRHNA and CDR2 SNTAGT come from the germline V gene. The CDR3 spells CTSIEGAYEQYF. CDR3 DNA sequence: TGTACCAGCATAGAGGGGGCCTACGAGCAGTACTTC.